Shown below are 12 T cell receptor beta chains from a single sample sequenced in a study of neurological immune-mediated disorders. One entry per CDR3 protein, called by TCRdb with MiXCR from the 5' RACE reads. Of some 78,000 distinct CDR3 sequences listed, about 5.2% are singletons. The material sequenced was PBMCs. These receptors all come from a woman under 40 with multiple sclerosis.

At least ten counts were recorded for this clonotype. DNA for the CDR3: TGTGCCAGCACTGACCCAGGGAATCAAGAGACCCAGTACTTC. As protein: CASTDPGNQETQYF. The chain has TRBV6-5 and TRBJ2-5; possible D gene TRBD1, 5 bases. This CDR3 has 14 residues. V lost 7 bases to trimming and J lost 2 bases, with 14 bases between them. Germline V gives CDR1 MNHEY, CDR2 SVGAGI.

This clonotype was observed many times. The chain combines TRBV2 with TRBJ1-1; 9 bases match TRBD1. Germline V gene lookup returns CDR1 SNHLY and CDR2 FYNNEI. The CDR3 loop spans 15 amino acids. V dropped 6 bases and J dropped 2; count of bases not matched to a gene: 7. The CDR3 coding sequence is TGTGCCAGCAGCGTGACAGGGGGTAGAAACACTGAAGCTTTCTTT. Protein: CASSVTGGRNTEAFF.

This clonotype was seen ten or more times. The chain joins TRBV29-1 to TRBJ2-5; D gene ambiguous. Germline-derived CDR1 and CDR2 are SQVTM and ANQGSEA. This CDR3 is 12 amino acids long. Trimming removed 4 bases from V and 2 bases from J, with 8 bases in between. The CDR3 protein is CSVGVAQETQYF. For the CDR3, the DNA is TGCAGCGTTGGGGTGGCACAAGAGACCCAGTACTTC.

This clonotype was recorded at least ten times. This chain joins TRBV20-1 and TRBJ1-2, with a weak D call TRBD1 (5 bases). The CDR3 has 15 amino acids. V was shortened by 3 bases and J by 4 bases, with 18 bases between the two germline ends. Germline CDR1 DFQATT, CDR2 SNEGSKA (reference sequence). CDR3 protein: CSASDGQGGSYGYTF. CDR3 sequence (DNA): TGCAGTGCTAGCGATGGGCAGGGAGGGTCCTATGGCTACACCTTC.

To note about this clonotype: This clone may be a read error of a much larger clone one base away. The chain employs TRBV12-3 or TRBV12-4 and TRBJ1-1; no firm D call. This CDR3 comprises 11 residues. V lost 2 bases and J lost 8, with 6 bases in between. The CDR3 DNA reads TGTGCCAGCAGTTTAAGGAAAGAAGCTTTCTTT. Translation: CASSLRKEAFF.

This clonotype was observed at least ten times. The chain is built from TRBV29-1 and TRBJ2-7, with D perhaps matching TRBD1 (5 bases). Germline values: CDR1 SQVTM, CDR2 ANQGSEA. This CDR3 contains 12 residues. V gave up 7 bases and J gave up 0 bases, with 10 bases separating them. As DNA, the CDR3 is TGCAGCGCCAGGGTTCTCTCCTACGAGCAGTACTTC. This translates into CSARVLSYEQYF.

This clonotype occurred many times. The rearrangement uses TRBV12-3 or TRBV12-4 and TRBJ2-3, with D maybe TRBD1 (6 bases). This CDR3 has 15 amino acids. Trimming left V 6 bases short and J 0 bases short, with 13 bases between. CDR3 in DNA: TGTGCCAGCAGGCGACAGGACTCTAGCACAGATACGCAGTATTTT. As protein: CASRRQDSSTDTQYF.

V and J are TRBV20-1 and TRBJ2-1, with D perhaps TRBD1 or TRBD2 (5 bases each). The CDR3 runs 14 residues. V was clipped by 5 bases and J by 3 bases, with 14 bases between them. Germline V gene sequence: CDR1 DFQATT, CDR2 SNEGSKA (reference sequence). CDR3 nucleotide sequence: TGCAGTGCTGAGTCCGGGGCTAACTACAATGAGCAGTTCTTC. Protein: CSAESGANYNEQFF.

This clonotype was observed at least ten times. This chain uses TRBV2 with TRBJ2-3; 9 bases line up with TRBD1. The ends lost 8 bases at V and 4 bases at J; junction bases unmatched: 4. The germline V gene has CDR1 SNHLY and CDR2 FYNNEI. CDR3 length: 13 residues. The DNA for the CDR3 is TGTGCCAGCGAGGGGACAGGGCCAGATACGCAGTATTTT. This encodes CASEGTGPDTQYF.

The chain recombines TRBV12-3 or TRBV12-4 with TRBJ2-1, with 13 bases aligning to TRBD2. This CDR3 contains 16 residues. V lost 2 bases, J lost 5 bases, and 3 bases stayed unmatched. CDR3 sequence: CASSLRTSGSNNEQFF. CDR3 in DNA: TGTGCCAGCAGTTTAAGGACTAGCGGGAGTAACAATGAGCAGTTCTTC.

This clonotype was picked up many times. The chain combines TRBV6-5 with TRBJ2-1; 8 nucleotides agree with TRBD2. This CDR3 is 14 amino acids long. Trimming cost V 6 bases and J 4 bases; bases outside gene matches: 5. CDR1 is MNHEY, CDR2 SVGAGI, per germline. CDR3 in DNA: TGTGCCAGCAGCCTACTAGCGGTTTACAATGAGCAGTTCTTC. This translates into CASSLLAVYNEQFF.

This clonotype was observed at least ten times. The rearrangement joins TRBV5-1 to TRBJ1-1; D ambiguous. Per germline, CDR1 SGHRS and CDR2 YFSETQ. The CDR3 loop spans 14 amino acids. Trimming pared 6 bases from V and 1 base from J, leaving 13 bases between. DNA of the CDR3: TGCGCCAGCACCCTGGTGGAGGGGAACACTGAAGCTTTCTTT. Translated: CASTLVEGNTEAFF.